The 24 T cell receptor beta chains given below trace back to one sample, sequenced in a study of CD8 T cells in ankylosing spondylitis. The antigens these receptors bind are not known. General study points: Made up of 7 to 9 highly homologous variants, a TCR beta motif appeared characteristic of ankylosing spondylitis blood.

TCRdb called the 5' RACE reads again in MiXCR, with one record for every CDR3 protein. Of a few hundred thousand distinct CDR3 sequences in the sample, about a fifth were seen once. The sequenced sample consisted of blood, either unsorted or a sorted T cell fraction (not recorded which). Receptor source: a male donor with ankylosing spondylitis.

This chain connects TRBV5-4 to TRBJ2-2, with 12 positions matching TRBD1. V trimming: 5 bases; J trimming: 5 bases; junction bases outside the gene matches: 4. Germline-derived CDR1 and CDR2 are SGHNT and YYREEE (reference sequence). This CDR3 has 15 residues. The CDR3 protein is CASSPGQGATGELFF. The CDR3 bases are TGTGCCAGCAGTCCGGGACAGGGGGCAACCGGGGAGCTGTTTTTT.

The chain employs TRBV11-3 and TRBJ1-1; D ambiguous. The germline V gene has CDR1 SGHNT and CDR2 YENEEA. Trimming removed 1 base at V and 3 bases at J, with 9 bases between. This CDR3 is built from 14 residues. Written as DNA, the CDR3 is TGTGCCAGCAGCTTAGGGTTTGCCGACACTGAAGCTTTCTTT. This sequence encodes CASSLGFADTEAFF.

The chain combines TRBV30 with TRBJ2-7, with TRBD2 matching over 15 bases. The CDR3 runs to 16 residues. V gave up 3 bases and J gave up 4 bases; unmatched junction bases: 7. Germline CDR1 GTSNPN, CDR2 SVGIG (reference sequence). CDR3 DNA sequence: TGTGCCTGGAGGGATGGGACTAGCGGGAGGCGGTACGAGCAGTACTTC. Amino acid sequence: CAWRDGTSGRRYEQYF.

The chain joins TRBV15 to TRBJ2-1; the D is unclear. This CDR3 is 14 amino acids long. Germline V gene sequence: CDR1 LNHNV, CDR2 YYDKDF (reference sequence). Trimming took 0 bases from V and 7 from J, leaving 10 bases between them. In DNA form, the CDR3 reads TGTGCCACCAGCAGAGATTTTGTCGGGAATGAGCAGTTCTTC. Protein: CATSRDFVGNEQFF. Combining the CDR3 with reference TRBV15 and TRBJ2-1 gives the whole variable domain DAMVIQNPRYQVTQFGKPVTLSCSQTLNHNVMYWYQQKSSQAPKLLFHYYDKDFNNEADTPDNFQSRRPNTSFCFLDIRSPGLGDTAMYLCATSRDFVGNEQFFGPGTRLTVL.

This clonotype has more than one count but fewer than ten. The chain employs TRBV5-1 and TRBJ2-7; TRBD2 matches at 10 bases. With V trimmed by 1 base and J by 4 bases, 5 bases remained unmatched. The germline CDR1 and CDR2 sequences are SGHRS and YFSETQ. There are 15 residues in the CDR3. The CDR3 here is CASSLTASGSYEQYF. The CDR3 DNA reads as TGCGCCAGCAGCTTGACGGCTAGCGGGAGTTACGAGCAGTACTTC.

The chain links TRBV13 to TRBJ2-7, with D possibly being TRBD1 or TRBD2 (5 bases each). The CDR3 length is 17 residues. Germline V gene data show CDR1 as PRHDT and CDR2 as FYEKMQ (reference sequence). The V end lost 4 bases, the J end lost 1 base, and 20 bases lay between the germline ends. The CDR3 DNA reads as TGTGCCAGCAGCTCCCATATGGCCAGGGACCGATCCTACGAGCAGTACTTC. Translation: CASSSHMARDRSYEQYF.

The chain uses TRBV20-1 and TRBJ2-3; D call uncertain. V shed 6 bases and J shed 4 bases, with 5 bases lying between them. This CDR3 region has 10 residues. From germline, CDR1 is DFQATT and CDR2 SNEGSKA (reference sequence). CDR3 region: CSALSDTQYF. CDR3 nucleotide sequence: TGCAGTGCCCTCTCAGATACGCAGTATTTT.

The DNA for the CDR3 is TGTGCCAGCAGCCTACGGACACGTTCACCCCTCCACTTT. Encoded protein: CASSLRTRSPLHF. The rearrangement links TRBV3-1 to TRBJ1-6; D is perhaps TRBD1 (5 bases). This CDR3 is 13 amino acids long. V was pared by 4 bases and J by 9 bases, with 10 bases between. The germline gives CDR1 LGHDT, CDR2 YNNKEL (reference sequence).

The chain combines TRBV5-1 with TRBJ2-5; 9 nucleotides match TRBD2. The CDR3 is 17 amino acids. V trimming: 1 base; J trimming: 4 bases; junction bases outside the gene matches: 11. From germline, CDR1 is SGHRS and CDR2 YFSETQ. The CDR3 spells CASSLNSVAGARETQYF. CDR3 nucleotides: TGCGCCAGCAGCTTGAATTCGGTAGCGGGAGCACGAGAGACCCAGTACTTC.

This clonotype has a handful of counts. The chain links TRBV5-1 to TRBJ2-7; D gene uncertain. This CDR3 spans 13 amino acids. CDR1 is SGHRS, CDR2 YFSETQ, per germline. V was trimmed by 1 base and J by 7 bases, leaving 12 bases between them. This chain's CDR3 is CASSLPGVGEQYF. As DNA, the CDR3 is TGCGCCAGCAGCTTGCCGGGTGTGGGTGAGCAGTACTTC.

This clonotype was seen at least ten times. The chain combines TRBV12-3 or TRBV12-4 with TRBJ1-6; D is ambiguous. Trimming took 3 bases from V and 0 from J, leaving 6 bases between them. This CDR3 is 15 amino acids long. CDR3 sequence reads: CASSFGVSYNSPLHF. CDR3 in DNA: TGTGCCAGCAGTTTCGGGGTCTCCTATAATTCACCCCTCCACTTT.

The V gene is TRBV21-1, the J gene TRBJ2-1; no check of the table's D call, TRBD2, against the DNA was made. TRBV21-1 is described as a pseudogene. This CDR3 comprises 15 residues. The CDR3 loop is CASSKGLIRGNEQFF. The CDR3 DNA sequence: TGTGCCAGCAGCAAAGGTCTAATCCGCGGGAATGAGCAGTTCTTC.

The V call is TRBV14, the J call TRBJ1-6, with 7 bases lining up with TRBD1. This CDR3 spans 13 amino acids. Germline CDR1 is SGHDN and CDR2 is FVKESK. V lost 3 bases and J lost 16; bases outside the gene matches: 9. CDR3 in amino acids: CASSHSRGQRLHF. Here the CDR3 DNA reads TGTGCCAGCAGCCACTCCAGGGGACAGAGACTCCACTTT.

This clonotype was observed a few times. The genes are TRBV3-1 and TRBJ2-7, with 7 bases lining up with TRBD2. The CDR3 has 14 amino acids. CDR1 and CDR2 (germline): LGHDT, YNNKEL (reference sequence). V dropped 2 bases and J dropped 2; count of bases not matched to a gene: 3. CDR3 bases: TGTGCCAGCAGCCAACAGCGGGACCCCTACGAGCAGTACTTC. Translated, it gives CASSQQRDPYEQYF.

The CDR3 sequence is CASSLDVAANEKLFF. CDR3 coding DNA: TGTGCCAGCAGCTTAGATGTGGCGGCGAATGAAAAACTGTTTTTT. The chain couples TRBV7-9 to TRBJ1-4, with D unclear. The CDR3 spans 15 residues. CDR1 and CDR2 from the germline V gene are SEHNR and FQNEAQ (reference sequence). Trimming cost V 1 base and J 5 bases, with 11 bases left between them.

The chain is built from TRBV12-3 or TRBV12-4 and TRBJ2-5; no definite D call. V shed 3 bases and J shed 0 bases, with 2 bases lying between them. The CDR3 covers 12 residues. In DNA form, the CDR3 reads TGTGCCAGCAGTTTGCACCAAGAGACCCAGTACTTC. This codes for CASSLHQETQYF.

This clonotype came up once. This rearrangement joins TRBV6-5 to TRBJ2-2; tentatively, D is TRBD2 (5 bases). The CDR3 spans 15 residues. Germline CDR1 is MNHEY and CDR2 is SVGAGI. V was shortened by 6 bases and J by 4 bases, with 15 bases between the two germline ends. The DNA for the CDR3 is TGTGCCAGCAGACTCGGGCTAGCTTCCACCGGGGAGCTGTTTTTT. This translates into CASRLGLASTGELFF.

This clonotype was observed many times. The CDR3 protein is CASSLGNPYEQYF. CDR3 bases: TGTGCCAGCAGTTTAGGGAATCCCTACGAGCAGTACTTC. The chain couples TRBV12-3 or TRBV12-4 to TRBJ2-7, with D hard to call. CDR3 length: 13 residues. V was trimmed by 1 base and J by 2 bases, leaving 6 bases between them.

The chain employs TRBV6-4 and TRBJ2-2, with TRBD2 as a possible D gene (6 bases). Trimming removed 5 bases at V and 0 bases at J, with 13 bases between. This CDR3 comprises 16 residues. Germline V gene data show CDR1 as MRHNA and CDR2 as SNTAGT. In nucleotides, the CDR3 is TGTGCCAGCAGTCCCCACGCGGGATCGAACACCGGGGAGCTGTTTTTT. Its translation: CASSPHAGSNTGELFF.

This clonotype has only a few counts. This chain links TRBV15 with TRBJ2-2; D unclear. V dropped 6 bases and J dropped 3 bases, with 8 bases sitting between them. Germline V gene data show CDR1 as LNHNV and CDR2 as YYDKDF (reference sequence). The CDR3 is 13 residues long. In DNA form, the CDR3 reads TGTGCCACCAGGAGGCCGGACACCGGGGAGCTGTTTTTT. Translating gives CATRRPDTGELFF.

The CDR3 nucleotides are TGTGCCAGCAGCGTCGATCCCCGGGACAACTATGGCTACACCTTC. This encodes CASSVDPRDNYGYTF. The chain employs TRBV9 and TRBJ1-2, with D maybe TRBD1 (5 bases). Trimming took 2 bases from V and 2 from J, leaving 13 bases between them. Germline CDR1 is SGDLS and CDR2 is YYNGEE. The CDR3 runs to 15 residues.

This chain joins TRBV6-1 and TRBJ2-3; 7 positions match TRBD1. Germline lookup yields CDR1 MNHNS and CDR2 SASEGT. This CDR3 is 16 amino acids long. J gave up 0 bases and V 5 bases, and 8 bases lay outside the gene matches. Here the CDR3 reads CASSNNKGQSTDTQYF. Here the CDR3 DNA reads TGTGCCAGCAGTAATAATAAGGGACAGAGCACAGATACGCAGTATTTT.

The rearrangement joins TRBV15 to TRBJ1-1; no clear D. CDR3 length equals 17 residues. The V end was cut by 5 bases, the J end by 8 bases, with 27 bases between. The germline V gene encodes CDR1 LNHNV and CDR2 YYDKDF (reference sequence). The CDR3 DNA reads TGTGCCACCAGCCGGTCCTCTAGACTGGAATTGGGTTTCGAAGCTTTCTTT. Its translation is CATSRSSRLELGFEAFF. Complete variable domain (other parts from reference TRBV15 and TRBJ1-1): DAMVIQNPRYQVTQFGKPVTLSCSQTLNHNVMYWYQQKSSQAPKLLFHYYDKDFNNEADTPDNFQSRRPNTSFCFLDIRSPGLGDTAMYLCATSRSSRLELGFEAFFGQGTRLTVV.

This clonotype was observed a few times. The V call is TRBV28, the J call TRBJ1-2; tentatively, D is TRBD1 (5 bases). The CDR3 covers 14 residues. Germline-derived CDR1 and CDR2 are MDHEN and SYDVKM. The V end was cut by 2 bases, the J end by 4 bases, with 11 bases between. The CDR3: CASSLGQGLYGYTF. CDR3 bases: TGTGCCAGCAGTTTAGGTCAGGGTCTCTATGGCTACACCTTC.